This passage covers 4 T cell receptor beta chains from one sample sequenced in a study of blood T cell repertoires in COVID-19. Data came from immunoSEQ multiplex PCR; TCRdb stores just in-frame clones and leaves some out. The table has about 120,000 clones, 80% to 90% seen once. The sample was peripheral blood. These TCRs come from an elderly man with active or convalescent COVID-19.

This clone appeared once. V and J are TRBV6-1 and TRBJ2-3; tentatively, D is TRBD1 (6 bases). This CDR3 has 15 amino acids. CDR1 is MNHNS, CDR2 SASEGT, per germline. With 3 bases removed from V and 2 bases from J, the gap between germline ends came to 12 bases. This CDR3 reads CASSDVPGHTDTQYF. The CDR3 nucleotides are TGTGCCAGCAGTGACGTCCCGGGACACACAGATACGCAGTATTTT.

This chain connects TRBV9 to TRBJ2-1; TRBD2 matches 7 bases. V shed 4 bases, J shed 2 bases, and the junction held 6 bases outside the gene matches. Germline values: CDR1 SGDLS, CDR2 YYNGEE. The CDR3 contains 15 residues. The CDR3 loop reads CASSPAGSPYNEQFF. The CDR3 nucleotides are TGTGCCAGCAGCCCAGCGGGGAGCCCCTACAATGAGCAGTTCTTC.

The chain couples TRBV7-2 to TRBJ2-5; 8 nucleotides agree with TRBD2. Unmatched junction bases numbered 9, after V lost 5 bases and J lost 4 bases. The CDR3 spans 15 residues. CDR1 is SGHTA and CDR2 is FQGNSA in the germline V gene. The CDR3 DNA is TGTGCCAGCAGCCGGACGGGGGGGGCCCCAGAGACCCAGTACTTC. Protein product: CASSRTGGAPETQYF.

The rearrangement joins TRBV5-4 to TRBJ2-7; D gene ambiguous. This CDR3 spans 13 amino acids. Germline CDR1 is SGHNT and CDR2 is YYREEE (reference sequence). The ends were cut back, 3 bases at V and 1 base at J, with 8 bases in the middle. This chain's CDR3 is CASSSPLSYEQYF. CDR3 coding DNA: TGTGCCAGCAGCTCGCCCCTATCCTACGAGCAGTACTTC.